One sample yielded the 4 T cell receptor beta chains listed below, sequenced in a study of T-cell memory formation after mild COVID-19. TCRdb re-derived calls from the 5' RACE reads in MiXCR, one entry per CDR3 protein. The repertoire consists of about 84,000 distinct CDR3 sequences, with roughly 14% occurring once and the leading ten covering 25% to 35%. The sequencing sample was made of PBMCs or a T cell subset sorted from them (not recorded which). These receptors were taken from an adult woman who had mild COVID-19 (a few samples of this study predate the infection). Cell type and time point are not known.

A few counts support this clonotype. The chain links TRBV6-5 to TRBJ1-1; 11 nucleotides align to TRBD1. The CDR3 contains 12 residues. After removal of 5 bases from V and 11 bases from J, the junction contained 4 bases not matched to a gene. The germline V gene encodes CDR1 MNHEY and CDR2 SVGAGI. CDR3: CASSPRDRGAFF. As DNA, the CDR3 is TGTGCCAGCAGTCCCCGGGACAGGGGGGCTTTCTTT.

The chain couples TRBV4-1 to TRBJ2-1, with 7 bases identical to TRBD1. The V and J ends lost 7 bases and 7 bases, in that order; junction bases with no gene match: 4. The V gene's germline CDR1 is MGHRA and CDR2 YSYEKL. This CDR3 has 12 amino acids. CDR3 sequence reads: CASKGAQNEQFF. CDR3 bases: TGCGCCAGCAAGGGGGCCCAGAATGAGCAGTTCTTC.

V usage is TRBV7-9 and J usage is TRBJ2-1; D unclear. The CDR3 consists of 11 residues. Deletions cut 1 base from V and 12 bases from J, with 7 bases between. CDR1 is SEHNR, CDR2 FQNEAQ, per germline (reference sequence). Written as DNA, the CDR3 is TGTGCCAGCAGCTTAGAAGGGTGGCAGTTCTTC. Amino acids: CASSLEGWQFF.

The chain is built from TRBV27 and TRBJ1-2, with 12 nucleotides matching TRBD1. V shed 2 bases, J shed 7 bases, and the junction held 11 bases outside the gene matches. The CDR3 totals 17 residues. Germline V gives CDR1 MNHEY, CDR2 SMNVEV (reference sequence). The CDR3 reads CASSLVPAGTGGFGYTF. CDR3 nucleotides: TGTGCCAGCAGTTTAGTCCCAGCCGGGACAGGGGGCTTTGGCTACACCTTC.